This T cell receptor (beta chain) was sequenced in a study of cytomegalovirus exposure and HLA in healthy donors. The primer mix had 60 Vbeta and 13 Jbeta primers. Repertoires were generated with immunoSEQ multiplex PCR, while TCRdb's copy carries only in-frame clones and drops some. The sample has 100,000 to 150,000 clones; roughly four fifths are singletons. Broader study findings: Follow-up analysis found HLA locus-dependent TCR association rates, highest for DRB1 and lowest for HLA-C. Earlier results showed most TCR beta V segments being productive about 87% or about 30% of the time.

J was trimmed by 4 bases and V by 3 bases; bases with no gene match: 9. This CDR3 has 17 residues. Germline assignment: CDR1 SGDLS and CDR2 YYNGEE. Notes on this clone: The antigen is undetermined.

This TCR was recovered from a girl aged 2 to 9 in good health and CMV-seronegative. Sequencing used PBMCs. This rearrangement joins TRBV9 to TRBJ2-2; 10 bases line up with TRBD1. CDR3 sequence: CASSGTWDRGSTGELFF. For the CDR3, the DNA is TGTGCCAGCAGCGGCACTTGGGACAGGGGAAGCACCGGGGAGCTGTTTTTT.